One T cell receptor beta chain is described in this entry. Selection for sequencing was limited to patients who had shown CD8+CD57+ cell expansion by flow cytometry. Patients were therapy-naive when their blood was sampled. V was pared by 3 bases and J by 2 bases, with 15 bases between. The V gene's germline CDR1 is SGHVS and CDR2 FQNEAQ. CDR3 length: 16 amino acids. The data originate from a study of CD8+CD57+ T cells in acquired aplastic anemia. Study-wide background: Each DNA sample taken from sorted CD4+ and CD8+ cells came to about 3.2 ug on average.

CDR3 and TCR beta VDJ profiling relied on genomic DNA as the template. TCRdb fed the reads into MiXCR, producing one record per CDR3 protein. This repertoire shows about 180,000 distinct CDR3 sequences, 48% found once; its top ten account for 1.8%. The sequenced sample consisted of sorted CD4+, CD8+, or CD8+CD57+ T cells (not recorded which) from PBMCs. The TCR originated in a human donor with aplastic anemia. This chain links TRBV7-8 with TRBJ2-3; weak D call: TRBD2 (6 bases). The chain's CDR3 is CASSFNAGWDTDTQYF. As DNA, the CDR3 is TGTGCCAGCAGCTTTAACGCGGGATGGGACACAGATACGCAGTATTTT. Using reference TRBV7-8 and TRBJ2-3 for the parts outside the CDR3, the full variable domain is GAGVSQSPRYKVAKRGQDVALRCDPISGHVSLFWYQQALGQGPEFLTYFQNEAQLDKSGLPSDRFFAERPEGSVSTLKIQRTQQEDSAVYLCASSFNAGWDTDTQYFGPGTRLTVL.